Described below is a single T cell receptor beta chain sequence and its context. From germline, CDR1 is LGHNA and CDR2 YSLEER. The CDR3 consists of 15 residues. Unmatched junction bases numbered 7, after V lost 4 bases and J lost 4 bases. This record belongs to a study of OX40 agonist ivuxolimab in advanced cancers. Sequenced by immunoSEQ multiplex PCR; TCRdb stores in-frame clones only, minus some. The sample holds approximately 68,000 clones; around nine tenths are singletons and the top ten take roughly 0.64%. The chain is built from TRBV4-3 and TRBJ1-2; 9 bases line up with TRBD1. This receptor was obtained from an adult with an advanced solid tumor such as melanoma, head and neck, liver or kidney cancer. The material sequenced was CD4+ or CD8+ T cells sorted from blood, taken in a trial of the OX40 agonist ivuxolimab. The CDR3 here is CASSPTQGAPYGYTF. CDR3 DNA: TGCGCCAGCAGCCCTACACAGGGGGCCCCCTATGGCTACACCTTC.